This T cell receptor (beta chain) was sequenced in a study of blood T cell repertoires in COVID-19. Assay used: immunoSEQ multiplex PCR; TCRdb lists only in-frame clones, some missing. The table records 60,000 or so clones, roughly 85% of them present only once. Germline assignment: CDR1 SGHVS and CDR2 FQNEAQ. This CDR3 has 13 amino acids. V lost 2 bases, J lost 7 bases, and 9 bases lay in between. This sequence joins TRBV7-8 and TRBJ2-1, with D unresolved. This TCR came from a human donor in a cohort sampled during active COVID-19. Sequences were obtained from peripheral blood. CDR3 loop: CASSLPLGNEQFF. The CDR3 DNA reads TGTGCCAGCAGCTTACCCCTAGGAAATGAGCAGTTCTTC.